A selection of T cell receptor beta chains follows, all from one sample in a study of OX40 agonist ivuxolimab in advanced cancers. TCRdb's copy holds only in-frame clones and misses some; the assay was immunoSEQ multiplex PCR. The sample yields nearly 50,000 clones, around 80% seen once. The sample in question was CD4+ or CD8+ T cells sorted from blood, obtained in a trial of the OX40 agonist ivuxolimab. The receptors were gathered from an adult with an advanced solid tumor such as melanoma, head and neck, liver or kidney cancer. The CDR3 runs from the conserved cysteine through the conserved F or W. A D gene is named only where the DNA matches it firmly. Size is stated for part of the rows, as once, few or many counts, or as a class when the clone is expanded.

CDR3nt: TGCGCCAGCAGCCACGCCTCGGGAGACCTAGCCAAAAACATTCAGTACTTC
CDR3aa: CASSHASGDLAKNIQYF
d_gene: -
abundance: -
j_gene: TRBJ2-4
v_gene: TRBV4-3

CDR3nt: TGCAGCGTTGTCCGGGCGGTAGGAAACGAGCAGTACTTC
CDR3aa: CSVVRAVGNEQYF
d_gene: -
abundance: -
j_gene: TRBJ2-7
v_gene: TRBV29-1

CDR3nt: TGTGCCAGCAGCTTGGGACAGCGTTACAATGAGCAGTTCTTC
CDR3aa: CASSLGQRYNEQFF
d_gene: -
abundance: -
j_gene: TRBJ2-1
v_gene: TRBV5-5

CDR3nt: TGCAGCGTTGGTGGGGACAGGAAGGGAGGCTACACCTTC
CDR3aa: CSVGGDRKGGYTF
d_gene: TRBD1
abundance: -
j_gene: TRBJ1-2
v_gene: TRBV29-1

CDR3nt: TGCGCCAGCAGCGGGACGACAGCGAACACTGAAGCTTTCTTT
CDR3aa: CASSGTTANTEAFF
d_gene: -
abundance: -
j_gene: TRBJ1-1
v_gene: TRBV5-1

CDR3nt: TGCGCCAGCAGCTCGTACGGGGGTACAGGGGCCTCTGGAAACACCATATATTTT
CDR3aa: CASSSYGGTGASGNTIYF
d_gene: TRBD1
abundance: few
j_gene: TRBJ1-3
v_gene: TRBV5-1

CDR3nt: TGTGCCAGCAGCAACCGACTGCGACAGGGAACCGAAAAACTGTTTTTT
CDR3aa: CASSNRLRQGTEKLFF
d_gene: TRBD1
abundance: many
j_gene: TRBJ1-4
v_gene: TRBV7-2

CDR3nt: TGTGCCAGCAGCTTCCAGGGGGCGCGGAGCTATGGCTACACCTTC
CDR3aa: CASSFQGARSYGYTF
d_gene: TRBD1
abundance: -
j_gene: TRBJ1-2
v_gene: TRBV7-9

CDR3nt: TGTGCCAGCAGCCAGACGGTTAACTATGGCTACACCTTC
CDR3aa: CASSQTVNYGYTF
d_gene: -
abundance: few
j_gene: TRBJ1-2
v_gene: TRBV7-2

CDR3nt: TGTGCCAGCAGTGAAATGACAGTTTTATCCTACGAGCAGTACTTC
CDR3aa: CASSEMTVLSYEQYF
d_gene: -
abundance: -
j_gene: TRBJ2-7
v_gene: TRBV2

CDR3nt: TGCGCCAGCAGCCCGGGGGTGACAGGAGATGGCGAGACCCAGTACTTC
CDR3aa: CASSPGVTGDGETQYF
d_gene: -
abundance: -
j_gene: TRBJ2-5
v_gene: TRBV5-1

CDR3nt: TGTGCCACGGGACTAGCGGATAGGGGCGGTGAGCAGTTCTTC
CDR3aa: CATGLADRGGEQFF
d_gene: TRBD2
abundance: -
j_gene: TRBJ2-1
v_gene: TRBV10-3

CDR3nt: TGTGCCAGCCGGGGGCTAGCGGGAATCTTAAACGAGCAGTACTTC
CDR3aa: CASRGLAGILNEQYF
d_gene: TRBD2
abundance: -
j_gene: TRBJ2-7
v_gene: TRBV6-5

CDR3nt: TGTGCCAGCAGCTTCCCCCAGGGGCCTGGGGAGACCCAGTACTTC
CDR3aa: CASSFPQGPGETQYF
d_gene: -
abundance: -
j_gene: TRBJ2-5
v_gene: TRBV7-9

CDR3nt: TGTGCCAGCAGTGAAGCGTTGGAGGGAGCCGGGGAGCTGTTTTTT
CDR3aa: CASSEALEGAGELFF
d_gene: -
abundance: -
j_gene: TRBJ2-2
v_gene: TRBV2

CDR3nt: TGTGCCAGTAGTCGCCAGGGGGGAGACGGCAACTATGGCTACACCTTC
CDR3aa: CASSRQGGDGNYGYTF
d_gene: TRBD1
abundance: few
j_gene: TRBJ1-2
v_gene: TRBV19

CDR3nt: TGTGCCAGCAGCACCGGGACGGGCTACGAGCAGTACTTC
CDR3aa: CASSTGTGYEQYF
d_gene: -
abundance: few
j_gene: TRBJ2-7
v_gene: TRBV5-4

CDR3nt: TGTGCCAGCAGCTTTAGTACCTATCCGCTAGCTTTCTTT
CDR3aa: CASSFSTYPLAFF
d_gene: -
abundance: -
j_gene: TRBJ1-1
v_gene: TRBV7-9

CDR3nt: TGTGCCAGCAGCTTAATGGCTACAGATGATACGCAGTATTTT
CDR3aa: CASSLMATDDTQYF
d_gene: -
abundance: -
j_gene: TRBJ2-3
v_gene: TRBV11-2

CDR3nt: TGTGCCAGCAGTAGAGAAAGCTATGGCTACACCTTC
CDR3aa: CASSRESYGYTF
d_gene: -
abundance: few
j_gene: TRBJ1-2
v_gene: TRBV2

CDR3nt: TGCGCCAGCAGCTTGGTTGGGGGACTATTCGCTGAAGCTTTCTTT
CDR3aa: CASSLVGGLFAEAFF
d_gene: -
abundance: once
j_gene: TRBJ1-1
v_gene: TRBV5-1

CDR3nt: TGCGCCAGCAGATCCACCCCGGACGAGGCAACCACCTTC
CDR3aa: CASRSTPDEATTF
d_gene: -
abundance: -
j_gene: TRBJ1-2
v_gene: TRBV5-1

CDR3nt: TGCGCCAGCAGCCTGACTAGCGGGTCCTACAATGAGCAGTTCTTC
CDR3aa: CASSLTSGSYNEQFF
d_gene: TRBD2
abundance: once
j_gene: TRBJ2-1
v_gene: TRBV4-1

CDR3nt: TGTGCCAGCAGCGTGGACAGTTCCTCCACTGAAGCTTTCTTT
CDR3aa: CASSVDSSSTEAFF
d_gene: -
abundance: medium-sized
j_gene: TRBJ1-1
v_gene: TRBV5-4

CDR3nt: TGTGCCAGCAGGTTGGAGGGGGGGGGCAATCAGCCCCAGCATTTT
CDR3aa: CASRLEGGGNQPQHF
d_gene: -
abundance: -
j_gene: TRBJ1-5
v_gene: TRBV7-8

CDR3nt: TGTGCCAGCAGCTACGGGACTAGCGGAGCCGCCTACGAGCAGTACTTC
CDR3aa: CASSYGTSGAAYEQYF
d_gene: TRBD2
abundance: few
j_gene: TRBJ2-7
v_gene: TRBV11-2

CDR3nt: TGTGCCATCAGTGAGCAACTCTCTAGCACAGATACGCAGTATTTT
CDR3aa: CAISEQLSSTDTQYF
d_gene: -
abundance: -
j_gene: TRBJ2-3
v_gene: TRBV10-3

CDR3nt: TGCAGTGCTAGAGAGGCCCGCGGAGCTTTCTTT
CDR3aa: CSAREARGAFF
d_gene: -
abundance: -
j_gene: TRBJ1-1
v_gene: TRBV20-1

CDR3nt: TGTGCCAGCAGGGAGGGGGTTCACGAGCAGTACTTC
CDR3aa: CASREGVHEQYF
d_gene: -
abundance: once
j_gene: TRBJ2-7
v_gene: TRBV2

CDR3nt: TGCGCCAGCAGTCCACCCCCAGGGAACGGTCAGCCCCAGCATTTT
CDR3aa: CASSPPPGNGQPQHF
d_gene: -
abundance: -
j_gene: TRBJ1-5
v_gene: TRBV10-2

CDR3nt: TGTGCCAGTAGTATAGGCCCCCAGCCCCAGCATTTT
CDR3aa: CASSIGPQPQHF
d_gene: -
abundance: once
j_gene: TRBJ1-5
v_gene: TRBV19